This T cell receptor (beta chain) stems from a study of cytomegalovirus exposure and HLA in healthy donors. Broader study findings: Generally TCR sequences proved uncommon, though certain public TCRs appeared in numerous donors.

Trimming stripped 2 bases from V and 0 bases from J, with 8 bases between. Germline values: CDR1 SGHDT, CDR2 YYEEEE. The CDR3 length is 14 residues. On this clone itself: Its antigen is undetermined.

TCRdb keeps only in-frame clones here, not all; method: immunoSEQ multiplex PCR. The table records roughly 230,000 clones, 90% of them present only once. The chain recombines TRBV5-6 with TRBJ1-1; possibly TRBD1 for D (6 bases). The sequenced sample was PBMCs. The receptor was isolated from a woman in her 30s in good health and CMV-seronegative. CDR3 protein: CASSLGGLNTEAFF. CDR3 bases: TGTGCCAGCAGCTTAGGGGGGCTGAACACTGAAGCTTTCTTT.